Listed below are T cell receptor beta chains from one sample, sequenced in a study of beta chain features in type 1 diabetes. TCRdb keeps only in-frame clones here, not all; method: immunoSEQ multiplex PCR. Of 600,000 to 700,000 clones detected, 13% appear once; the ten largest clones hold less than 0.025%. Sequencing input: naive CD4+ T cells from blood. The receptors were sampled from a man between 18 and 29 years old with type 1 diabetes. Each CDR3 is given with its conserved first and last residue. Fields, in order: D gene, CDR3 length, clone size, V gene, J gene, CDR3 protein, CDR3 DNA. A D gene is named only where the DNA matches it firmly. For some rows the clone size is stated as once, few or many, or as a class when expanded; others skip it.

NA	15	NA	TRBV9	TRBJ2-3	CASSVELENTDTQYF	TGTGCCAGCAGCGTAGAATTGGAGAACACAGATACGCAGTATTTT
NA	13	NA	TRBV30	TRBJ1-1	CAWSRQGVTEAFF	TGTGCCTGGAGTAGGCAGGGAGTCACTGAAGCTTTCTTT
NA	11	NA	TRBV6-6	TRBJ2-1	CASSYFPEQFF	TGTGCCAGCAGTTACTTCCCTGAGCAGTTCTTC
NA	16	NA	TRBV27	TRBJ2-7	CASSLVGASSSYEQYF	TGTGCCAGCAGTTTAGTGGGGGCCTCTAGCTCCTACGAGCAGTACTTC
NA	14	NA	TRBV30	TRBJ1-1	CAWTRRRYDAEAFF	TGTGCCTGGACCCGAAGACGGTATGACGCTGAAGCTTTCTTT
NA	13	NA	TRBV30	TRBJ1-1	CAWRGGMNTEAFF	TGTGCCTGGAGAGGGGGTATGAACACTGAAGCTTTCTTT
TRBD1	15	few	TRBV7-9	TRBJ2-7	CASSSSGTVSYEQYF	TGTGCCAGCAGTTCCTCCGGGACAGTGAGCTACGAGCAGTACTTC
TRBD1	17	few	TRBV23-1	TRBJ1-6	CASSQGDRGSIHSPLHF	TGCGCCAGCAGTCAGGGGGACAGGGGGAGTATACATTCACCCCTCCACTTT
NA	16	NA	TRBV11-2	TRBJ2-6	CASSRLGSSGANVLTF	TGTGCCAGCAGCCGATTGGGGAGCTCTGGGGCCAACGTCCTGACTTTC
TRBD1	15	NA	TRBV25-1	TRBJ1-2	CASSVPGTGGGGYTF	TGTGCCAGCAGTGTACCCGGGACAGGGGGCGGTGGCTACACCTTC
NA	13	NA	TRBV30	TRBJ2-7	CAWSAGTPYEQYF	TGTGCCTGGAGTGCCGGGACACCCTACGAGCAGTACTTC
NA	12	NA	TRBV14	TRBJ1-1	CASSQDRSRAFF	TGTGCCAGCAGCCAAGACCGATCCAGGGCTTTCTTT
NA	12	few	TRBV25-1	TRBJ2-5	CASSELGETQYF	TGTGCCAGCAGTGAATTGGGAGAGACCCAGTACTTC
NA	14	few	TRBV5-6	TRBJ2-5	CASTLTRLEETQYF	TGTGCCAGCACCTTAACTAGGTTGGAGGAGACCCAGTACTTC
TRBD1	14	few	TRBV5-6	TRBJ2-4	CASSTGQGINIQYF	TGTGCCAGCAGCACGGGACAGGGGATCAACATTCAGTACTTC
NA	11	NA	TRBV10-3	TRBJ2-3	CAISSADTQYF	TGTGCCATCAGCTCGGCAGATACGCAGTATTTT
NA	11	NA	TRBV4-1	TRBJ2-3	CASSRAAARYF	TGCGCCAGCAGCCGGGCGGCCGCAAGGTATTTT
NA	12	NA	TRBV30	TRBJ2-7	CAWTTTGYEQYF	TGTGCCTGGACTACAACCGGCTACGAGCAGTACTTC
NA	17	NA	TRBV6-1	TRBJ1-6	CASSEVGNRAYNSPLHF	TGTGCCAGCAGTGAAGTAGGGAACAGGGCCTATAATTCACCCCTCCACTTT
NA	11	few	TRBV27	TRBJ2-7	CASRQGYEQYF	TGTGCCAGCAGACAGGGCTACGAGCAGTACTTC
TRBD1	12	NA	TRBV30	TRBJ1-6	CAWTRGLSPLHF	TGTGCCTGGACCAGGGGGCTTTCACCCCTCCACTTT
NA	12	NA	TRBV5-8	TRBJ1-3	CASSKKQVTIYF	TGTGCCAGCAGCAAAAAACAGGTTACCATATATTTT
NA	15	few	TRBV6-5	TRBJ1-2	CASSYLPVGDYGYTF	TGTGCCAGCAGTTACCTCCCAGTAGGGGACTATGGCTACACCTTC
NA	11	few	TRBV20-1	TRBJ1-1	CSVSGNTEAFF	TGCAGTGTATCAGGGAACACTGAAGCTTTCTTT
NA	13	NA	TRBV30	TRBJ2-7	CAWTQHLEGEQYF	TGTGCCTGGACCCAACACCTTGAAGGCGAGCAGTACTTC
NA	15	few	TRBV7-9	TRBJ2-1	CASSLAFSGDNEQFF	TGTGCCAGCAGCTTAGCTTTCTCAGGGGACAATGAGCAGTTCTTC
TRBD2	13	few	TRBV7-9	TRBJ2-7	CASSPGRAHEQYF	TGTGCCAGCAGCCCAGGGAGGGCGCACGAGCAGTACTTC